This TCR beta chain was sequenced during a study of PD-1 blockade in classical Hodgkin lymphoma. For the study at large: Patients had nivolumab dosed at 3 mg/kg, delivered intravenously every 2 weeks.

Described time point: cycle 4 day 1 (C4D1), after six to seven weeks of nivolumab. Autologous stem cell transplantation was followed by relapse in every patient, and brentuximab vedotin exposure varied. The CDR3 is 13 amino acids. V lost 5 bases, J lost 7 bases, and 15 bases lay in between. Germline V lookup: CDR1 SNHLY, CDR2 FYNNEI. The assay was immunoSEQ multiplex PCR, and TCRdb's table has in-frame clones only and misses some. Of tens of thousands of clones listed, 80% are singletons. The sequencing used peripheral blood mononuclear cells (PBMCs), collected before the fourth cycle of nivolumab. The V gene is TRBV2, the J gene TRBJ2-7, with D possibly matching TRBD2 (5 bases). The sequence was collected from a human donor with classical Hodgkin lymphoma. CDR3 amino acids: CASSPYGEREQYF. CDR3 nucleotides: TGTGCCAGCAGTCCTTACGGGGAGCGGGAGCAGTACTTC.